The T cell receptor beta chain described here comes from a study of T cell repertoires in cytomegalovirus infection. Regarding this clonotype: The antigen remains unidentified.

TCRdb reprocessed the reads via MiXCR and lists one record per CDR3 protein. This table has around 900,000 distinct CDR3 sequences, approximately 30% appearing once. CDR1 SGHVT and CDR2 SQSDAQ come from the germline V gene. The CDR3 is made up of 13 amino acids. Trimming cost V 8 bases and J 3 bases, with 14 bases left between them. This sequence was found in a human donor in good health (CMV status not recorded). Some clones in this sample may be carry-over from other donors' samples. Source: cultured CD8+ T cells from PBMCs, taken from culture after CMV antigen stimulation. The genes are TRBV7-4 and TRBJ2-7, with D maybe TRBD2 (5 bases). In nucleotides, the CDR3 is TGTGCCAGCGGGCCGGGGAGACGCTACGAGCAGTACTTC. Translated: CASGPGRRYEQYF.